This entry lists 18 T cell receptor beta chains sequenced from one sample in a study of radiation and T cells in renal cell carcinoma. Time point of the sample: blood 2 weeks post-SBRT. Specified treatment: 15 Gy SBRT to primary tumor, nephrectomy 4 weeks later. TCRdb keeps only in-frame clones here, not all; method: immunoSEQ multiplex PCR. This sample has roughly 130,000 clones, with 88% found just once. The source was blood, collected from a patient whose treatment included radiotherapy and nephrectomy. All receptors derive from a woman in her 70s with renal cell carcinoma.

The gene calls are TRBV5-6 and TRBJ2-5; 9 nucleotides align to TRBD1. CDR1 is SGHDT, CDR2 YYEEEE, per germline. J gave up 11 bases and V 9 bases, and 14 bases lay outside the gene matches. The CDR3 length is 13 residues. The CDR3 DNA sequence: TGTGCCACCCAACCACAGGGGGCAGGGGAGCAGTACTTC. It encodes CATQPQGAGEQYF.

In this sample, this clone turned up once. This chain links TRBV18 with TRBJ2-6; 10 bases match TRBD1. Germline trimming cut 1 base from V and 1 base from J; bases unmatched to any gene: 4. CDR1 is KGHSH, CDR2 LQKENI, per germline. The CDR3 is made up of 18 amino acids. This chain's CDR3 is CASSPRTGGGSGANVLTF. CDR3 DNA: TGTGCCAGCTCACCACGGACAGGGGGAGGATCTGGGGCCAACGTCCTGACTTTC.

The chain couples TRBV6-5 to TRBJ2-2; 7 positions agree with TRBD2. CDR3 length: 16 residues. The ends lost 2 bases at V and 0 bases at J; junction bases unmatched: 3. Looked up from germline, CDR1 is MNHEY and CDR2 is SVGAGI. The CDR3 DNA follows: TGTGCCAGCAGTTACGGGGCGGGGGCGAACACCGGGGAGCTGTTTTTT. It codes for CASSYGAGANTGELFF.

The chain recombines TRBV5-8 with TRBJ1-1; D remains ambiguous. The germline CDR1 and CDR2 sequences are SGHTS and YDEGEE. Between the trimmed V and J ends, which lost 2 bases and 4 bases, there was a span of 12 bases. CDR3 length: 14 residues. The CDR3 DNA reads as TGTGCCAGCAGCTTTCTCTCGTCGGGCACTGAAGCTTTCTTT. Translated: CASSFLSSGTEAFF.

This clone was observed a few times. The gene calls are TRBV4-1 and TRBJ1-5; weak D call: TRBD1 (5 bases). Looked up from germline, CDR1 is MGHRA and CDR2 is YSYEKL. CDR3 length: 14 residues. Trimming cost V 4 bases and J 5 bases, with 12 bases left between them. CDR3 in DNA: TGCGCCAGCAGCCCGGGGACTTTGGATCAGCCCCAGCATTTT. This translates into CASSPGTLDQPQHF.

V gene TRBV6-1 combines with J gene TRBJ2-5; 7 nucleotides align to TRBD2. The CDR3 runs 13 residues. Germline V lookup: CDR1 MNHNS, CDR2 SASEGT. V lost 10 bases and J lost 3; bases outside the gene matches: 8. The CDR3 bases are TGTGCCAACGGCGGGGGACCTAAAGAGACCCAGTACTTC. Its translation is CANGGGPKETQYF.

This chain joins TRBV4-3 and TRBJ1-6; D not certain. V was cut by 1 base and J by 8 bases, with 12 bases left in between. The CDR3 contains 15 residues. Germline V gene lookup returns CDR1 LGHNA and CDR2 YSLEER. This CDR3 reads CASSQGPGGDSPLHF. The CDR3 DNA reads TGCGCCAGCAGCCAAGGCCCAGGAGGAGATTCACCCCTCCACTTT.

Comment on this clone: The sample carries other DNA sequences with the same CDR3. The V gene is TRBV9, the J gene TRBJ1-5, with D perhaps TRBD1 (6 bases). Trimming took off 0 bases at V and 2 bases at J, with 6 bases between the two ends. Germline CDR1 SGDLS, CDR2 YYNGEE. The CDR3 is 14 amino acids. The CDR3 reads CASSVGQGNQPQHF. CDR3 sequence (DNA): TGTGCCAGCAGCGTAGGACAGGGCAATCAGCCCCAGCATTTT. Supplemented by reference TRBV9 and TRBJ1-5, the full variable domain reads DSGVTQTPKHLITATGQRVTLRCSPRSGDLSVYWYQQSLDQGLQFLIQYYNGEERAKGNILERFSAQQFPDLHSELNLSSLELGDSALYFCASSVGQGNQPQHFGDGTRLSIL.

J is TRBJ1-6 and V is TRBV7-9; weak D call: TRBD1 (6 bases). The CDR3 spans 15 residues. V dropped 5 bases and J dropped 6 bases, with 14 bases sitting between them. Germline V lookup: CDR1 SEHNR, CDR2 FQNEAQ (reference sequence). The CDR3 sequence: CASSPLRGRNSPLHF. CDR3 DNA sequence: TGTGCCAGCAGCCCACTCAGGGGTCGTAATTCACCCCTCCACTTT.

The chain links TRBV19 to TRBJ1-2; weak D call: TRBD1 (5 bases). CDR1 and CDR2 from the germline V gene are LNHDA and SQIVND (reference sequence). V lost 2 bases to trimming and J lost 8 bases, with 12 bases between them. This CDR3 comprises 13 residues. The CDR3 protein is CASSINKGHGYTF. The CDR3 DNA is TGTGCCAGTAGTATAAATAAGGGGCACGGCTACACCTTC.

J is TRBJ2-7 and V is TRBV7-6; tentatively, D is TRBD1 (6 bases). Germline V gives CDR1 SGHVS, CDR2 FNYEAQ. The CDR3 has 15 residues. V shed 5 bases and J shed 5 bases, with 19 bases lying between them. The CDR3 protein is CASSPSPTGIHEQYF. DNA for the CDR3: TGTGCCAGCAGCCCATCCCCTACAGGGATCCACGAGCAGTACTTC.

The chain combines TRBV2 with TRBJ1-2, with 12 bases matching TRBD1. Germline V lookup: CDR1 SNHLY, CDR2 FYNNEI. V shed 5 bases, J shed 8 bases, and the junction held 12 bases outside the gene matches. CDR3 size: 16 residues. CDR3 DNA sequence: TGTGCCAGCAGTCCGGGACAGGGGGCGTTATGGGACGGCTACACCTTC. This encodes CASSPGQGALWDGYTF.

The rearrangement joins TRBV29-1 to TRBJ1-6; 9 nucleotides line up with TRBD1. The ends lost 5 bases at V and 7 bases at J; junction bases unmatched: 6. CDR3 length equals 14 residues. Per the germline V gene, CDR1 is SQVTM and CDR2 is ANQGSEA. The CDR3 protein is CSVSAGQGNSPLHF. The CDR3 DNA follows: TGCAGCGTTAGTGCGGGACAGGGAAATTCACCCCTCCACTTT.

The gene calls are TRBV15 and TRBJ2-1; D perhaps matches TRBD2 (7 bases). V gave up 5 bases and J gave up 6 bases, with 23 bases separating them. This CDR3 is 17 amino acids long. Germline-derived CDR1 and CDR2 are LNHNV and YYDKDF (reference sequence). The CDR3 DNA reads as TGTGCCACCAGCCCCCGACGCGAGGGGGGGAAGGGCAATGAGCAGTTCTTC. Encoded protein: CATSPRREGGKGNEQFF. Together with reference TRBV15 and TRBJ2-1, the CDR3 gives the full variable domain: DAMVIQNPRYQVTQFGKPVTLSCSQTLNHNVMYWYQQKSSQAPKLLFHYYDKDFNNEADTPDNFQSRRPNTSFCFLDIRSPGLGDTAMYLCATSPRREGGKGNEQFFGPGTRLTVL.

The genes are TRBV19 and TRBJ1-5; D remains ambiguous. The CDR3 loop spans 15 amino acids. V gave up 0 bases and J gave up 4 bases, with 10 bases separating them. Germline V gene sequence: CDR1 LNHDA, CDR2 SQIVND (reference sequence). The CDR3 DNA reads as TGTGCCAGTAGTATAGAGGGCTACTCTAATCAGCCCCAGCATTTT. The encoded protein is CASSIEGYSNQPQHF.

This clone has just a few counts. The CDR3 DNA reads as TGTGCCAGCAGCCCCGGAGGAAACACCATATATTTT. Translation: CASSPGGNTIYF. The rearrangement links TRBV16 to TRBJ1-3; D is unresolved. This CDR3 has 12 amino acids. The germline V gene encodes CDR1 KGHSY and CDR2 FQNENV. The germline V and J ends were trimmed by 4 bases and 4 bases, with 5 bases remaining between them.

V is TRBV5-6 and J is TRBJ2-7; TRBD1 agrees at 9 bases. J was trimmed by 1 base and V by 4 bases; bases with no gene match: 6. The CDR3 runs to 15 residues. Germline CDR1 and CDR2: SGHDT and YYEEEE. The DNA of the CDR3 is TGTGCCAGCAGCCGAGGACAGGGGTCGTCCTACGAGCAGTACTTC. Encoded protein: CASSRGQGSSYEQYF.

The chain carries TRBV6-5 and TRBJ2-3; possibly TRBD2 for D (5 bases). Trimming removed 8 bases from V and 6 bases from J, with 9 bases in between. Germline V gene lookup returns CDR1 MNHEY and CDR2 SVGAGI. There are 11 residues in the CDR3. CDR3 sequence: CASGRGDTQYF. DNA for the CDR3: TGTGCCAGCGGGAGAGGCGATACGCAGTATTTT.